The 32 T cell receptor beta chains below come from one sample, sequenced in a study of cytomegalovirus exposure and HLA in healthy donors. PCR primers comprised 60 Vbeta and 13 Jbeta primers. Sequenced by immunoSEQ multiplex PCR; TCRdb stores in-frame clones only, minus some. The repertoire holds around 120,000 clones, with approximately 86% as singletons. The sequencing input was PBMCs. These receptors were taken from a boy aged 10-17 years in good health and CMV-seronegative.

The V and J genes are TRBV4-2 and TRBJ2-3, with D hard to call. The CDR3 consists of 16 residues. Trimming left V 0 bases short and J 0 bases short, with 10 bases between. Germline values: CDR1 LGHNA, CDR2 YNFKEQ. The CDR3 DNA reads TGTGCCAGCAGCCAAGATTCTCCTATTAGCACAGATACGCAGTATTTT. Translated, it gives CASSQDSPISTDTQYF.

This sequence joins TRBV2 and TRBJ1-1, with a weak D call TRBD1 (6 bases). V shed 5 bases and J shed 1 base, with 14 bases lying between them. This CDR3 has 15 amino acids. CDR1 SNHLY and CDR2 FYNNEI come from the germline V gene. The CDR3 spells CASSIPGHKNTEAFF. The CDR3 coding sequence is TGTGCCAGCAGTATACCGGGACACAAGAACACTGAAGCTTTCTTT.

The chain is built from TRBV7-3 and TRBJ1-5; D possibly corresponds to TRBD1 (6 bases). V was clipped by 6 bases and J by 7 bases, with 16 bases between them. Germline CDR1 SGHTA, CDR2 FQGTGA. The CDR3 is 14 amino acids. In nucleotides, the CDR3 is TGTGCCAGCAGTCCCGGGGGGGCAAACCAGCCCCAGCATTTT. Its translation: CASSPGGANQPQHF.

CDR3 residues: CASSRTSGGIQETQYF. Written as DNA, the CDR3 is TGTGCCAGCAGCAGGACTAGCGGGGGCATACAAGAGACCCAGTACTTC. J is TRBJ2-5 and V is TRBV5-4; the match to TRBD2 covers 13 bases. The junction had 5 bases not matched to a gene; V was cut back by 4 bases and J by 2 bases. This CDR3 has 16 amino acids. CDR1 SGHNT and CDR2 YYREEE come from the germline V gene (reference sequence).

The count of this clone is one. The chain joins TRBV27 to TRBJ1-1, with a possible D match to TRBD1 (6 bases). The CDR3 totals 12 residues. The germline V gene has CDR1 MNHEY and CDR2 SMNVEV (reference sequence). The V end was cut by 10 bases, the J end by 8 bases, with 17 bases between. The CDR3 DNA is TGTGCCACCTCGTCGGCAGGGACAGAAGCTTTCTTT. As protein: CATSSAGTEAFF.

The CDR3, as DNA: TGTGCCATCAGGAAAGCGGCTAGCACAGATACGCAGTATTTT. It specifies CAIRKAASTDTQYF. V is TRBV10-3 and J is TRBJ2-3, with D perhaps TRBD2 (5 bases). Germline V gene sequence: CDR1 ENHRY, CDR2 SYGVKD. The CDR3 spans 14 residues. V was trimmed by 6 bases and J by 0 bases, leaving 10 bases between them.

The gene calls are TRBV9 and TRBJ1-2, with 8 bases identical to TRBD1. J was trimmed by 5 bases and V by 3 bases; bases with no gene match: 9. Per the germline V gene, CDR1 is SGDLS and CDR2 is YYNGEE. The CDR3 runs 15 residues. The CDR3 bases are TGTGCCAGCAGCGGACAACAGGGGGGTGGTTATGGCTACACCTTC. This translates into CASSGQQGGGYGYTF.

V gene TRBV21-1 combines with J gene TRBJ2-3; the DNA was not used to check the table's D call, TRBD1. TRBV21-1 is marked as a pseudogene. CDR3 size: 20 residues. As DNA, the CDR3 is TGTGCCAGCAGCAAACCAGACAGGGCCCGTATTGGGGATAGCACAGATACGCAGTATTTT. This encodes CASSKPDRARIGDSTDTQYF.

The CDR3 loop is CASSSPLGTGAYGYTF. As DNA, the CDR3 is TGTGCCAGCAGCTCTCCCCTCGGGACAGGGGCCTATGGCTACACCTTC. The chain couples TRBV5-4 to TRBJ1-2, with 10 positions matching TRBD1. Trimming at V came to 3 bases and at J to 4 bases, leaving 9 bases not matched to a gene. Germline V gene data show CDR1 as SGHNT and CDR2 as YYREEE (reference sequence). CDR3 size: 16 residues.

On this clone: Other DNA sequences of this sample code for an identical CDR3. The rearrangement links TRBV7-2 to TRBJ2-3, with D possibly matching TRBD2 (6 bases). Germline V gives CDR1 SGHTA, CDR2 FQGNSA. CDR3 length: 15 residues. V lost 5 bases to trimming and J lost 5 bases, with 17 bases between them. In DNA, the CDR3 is TGTGCCAGCAGCCAGAGCGATAGGCGGGGAGATACGCAGTATTTT. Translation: CASSQSDRRGDTQYF.

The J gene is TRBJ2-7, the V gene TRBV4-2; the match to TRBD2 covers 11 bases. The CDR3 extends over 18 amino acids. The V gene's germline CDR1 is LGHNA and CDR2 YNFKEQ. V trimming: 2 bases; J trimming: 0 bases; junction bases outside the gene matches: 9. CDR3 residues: CASSQSPSGGPSSYEQYF. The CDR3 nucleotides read TGTGCCAGCAGCCAATCCCCTAGCGGGGGGCCGAGCTCCTACGAGCAGTACTTC.

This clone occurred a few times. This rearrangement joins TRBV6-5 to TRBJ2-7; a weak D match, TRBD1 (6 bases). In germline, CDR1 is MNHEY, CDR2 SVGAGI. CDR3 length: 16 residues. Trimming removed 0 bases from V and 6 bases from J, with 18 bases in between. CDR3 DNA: TGTGCCAGCAGTTACTCGTCGGGACATGAGCCTTTCGAGCAGTACTTC. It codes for CASSYSSGHEPFEQYF.

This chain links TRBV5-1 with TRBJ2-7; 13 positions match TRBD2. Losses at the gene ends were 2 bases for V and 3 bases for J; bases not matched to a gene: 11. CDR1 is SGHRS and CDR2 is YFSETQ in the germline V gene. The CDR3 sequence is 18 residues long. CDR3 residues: CASSFGLAGANLNYEQYF. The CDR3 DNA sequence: TGCGCCAGCAGCTTTGGACTAGCGGGAGCAAATTTAAACTACGAGCAGTACTTC.

Here the CDR3 reads CSVTRPGTGSYEQYF. CDR3 sequence (DNA): TGCAGCGTTACCCGTCCGGGGACAGGATCCTACGAGCAGTACTTC. V and J are TRBV29-1 and TRBJ2-7; 8 bases fit TRBD1. Germline V CDR1 and CDR2: SQVTM, ANQGSEA. V was clipped by 5 bases and J by 1 base; unmatched bases: 10. The CDR3 spans 15 residues.

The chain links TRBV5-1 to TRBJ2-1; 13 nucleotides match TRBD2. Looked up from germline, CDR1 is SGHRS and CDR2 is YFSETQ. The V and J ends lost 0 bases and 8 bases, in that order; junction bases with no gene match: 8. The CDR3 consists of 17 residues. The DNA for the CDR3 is TGCGCCAGCAGCTTGGTACTAGCGGGGGGGGCGCGGGATGAGCAGTTCTTC. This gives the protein CASSLVLAGGARDEQFF.

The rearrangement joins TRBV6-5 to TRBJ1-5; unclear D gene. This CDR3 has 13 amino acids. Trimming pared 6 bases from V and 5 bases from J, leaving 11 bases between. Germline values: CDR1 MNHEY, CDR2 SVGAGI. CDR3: CASSTAIHQPQHF. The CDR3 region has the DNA TGTGCCAGCAGCACCGCGATCCATCAGCCCCAGCATTTT.

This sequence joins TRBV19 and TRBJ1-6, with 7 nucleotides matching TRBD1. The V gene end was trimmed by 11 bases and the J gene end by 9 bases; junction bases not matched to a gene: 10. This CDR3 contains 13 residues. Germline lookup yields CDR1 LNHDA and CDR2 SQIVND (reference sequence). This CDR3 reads CASSDRVISPLHF. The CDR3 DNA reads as TGTGCCTCATCCGACAGGGTGATTTCACCCCTCCACTTT. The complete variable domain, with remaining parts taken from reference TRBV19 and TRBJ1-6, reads DGGITQSPKYLFRKEGQNVTLSCEQNLNHDAMYWYRQDPGQGLRLIYYSQIVNDFQKGDIAEGYSVSREKKESFPLTVTSAQKNPTAFYLCASSDRVISPLHFGNGTRLTVT.

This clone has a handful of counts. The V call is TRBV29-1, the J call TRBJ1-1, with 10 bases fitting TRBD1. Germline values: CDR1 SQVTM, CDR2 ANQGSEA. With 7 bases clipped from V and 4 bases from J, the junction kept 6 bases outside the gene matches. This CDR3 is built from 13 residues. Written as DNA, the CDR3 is TGCAGCGCCGACAGGGGGCTGAGCACTGAAGCTTTCTTT. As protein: CSADRGLSTEAFF.

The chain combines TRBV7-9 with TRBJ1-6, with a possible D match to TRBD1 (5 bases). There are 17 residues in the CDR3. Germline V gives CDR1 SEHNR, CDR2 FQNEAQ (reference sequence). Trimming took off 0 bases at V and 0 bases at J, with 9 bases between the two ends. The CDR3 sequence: CASSLAARDSYNSPLHF. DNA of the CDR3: TGTGCCAGCAGCTTAGCGGCCAGGGACTCCTATAATTCACCCCTCCACTTT. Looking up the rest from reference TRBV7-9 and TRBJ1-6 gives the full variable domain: DTGVSQNPRHKITKRGQNVTFRCDPISEHNRLYWYRQTLGQGPEFLTYFQNEAQLEKSRLLSDRFSAERPKGSFSTLEIQRTEQGDSAMYLCASSLAARDSYNSPLHFGNGTRLTVT.

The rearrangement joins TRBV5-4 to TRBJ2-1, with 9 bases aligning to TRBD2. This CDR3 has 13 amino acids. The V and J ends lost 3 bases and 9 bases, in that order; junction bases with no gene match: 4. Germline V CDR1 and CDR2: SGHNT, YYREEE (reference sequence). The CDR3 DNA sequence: TGTGCCAGCAGCTGGGGGACTAGCTTTGAGCAGTTCTTC. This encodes CASSWGTSFEQFF.

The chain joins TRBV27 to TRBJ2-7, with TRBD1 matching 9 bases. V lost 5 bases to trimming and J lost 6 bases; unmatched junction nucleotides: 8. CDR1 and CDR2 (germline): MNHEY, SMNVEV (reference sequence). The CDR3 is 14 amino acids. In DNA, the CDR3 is TGTGCCAGCAGTAACCGGGACAGGGTTGGCGAGCAGTACTTC. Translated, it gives CASSNRDRVGEQYF.

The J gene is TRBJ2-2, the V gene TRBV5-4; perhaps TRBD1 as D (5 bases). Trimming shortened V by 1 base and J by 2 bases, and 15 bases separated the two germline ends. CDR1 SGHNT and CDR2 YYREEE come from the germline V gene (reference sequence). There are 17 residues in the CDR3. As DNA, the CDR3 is TGTGCCAGCAGCTTGTCTTGGACACCCTTTAACACCGGGGAGCTGTTTTTT. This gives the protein CASSLSWTPFNTGELFF.

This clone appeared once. The CDR3 nucleotides are TGTGCCAGCAGCTTATCAGGGGCGGTAGGGTTGGGTGAAAAACTGTTTTTT. Translation: CASSLSGAVGLGEKLFF. The V call is TRBV7-8, the J call TRBJ1-4, with D possibly TRBD1 on 6 matching bases. CDR1 is SGHVS and CDR2 is FQNEAQ in the germline V gene. There are 17 residues in the CDR3. Trimming cost V 2 bases and J 7 bases, with 20 bases left between them.

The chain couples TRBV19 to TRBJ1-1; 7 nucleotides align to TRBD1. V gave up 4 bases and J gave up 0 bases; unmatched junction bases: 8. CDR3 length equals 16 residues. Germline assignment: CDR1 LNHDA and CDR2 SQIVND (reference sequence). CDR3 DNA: TGTGCCAGTAGTAGAACGGGACAGCCTATGAACACTGAAGCTTTCTTT. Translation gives CASSRTGQPMNTEAFF. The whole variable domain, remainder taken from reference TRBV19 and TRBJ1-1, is DGGITQSPKYLFRKEGQNVTLSCEQNLNHDAMYWYRQDPGQGLRLIYYSQIVNDFQKGDIAEGYSVSREKKESFPLTVTSAQKNPTAFYLCASSRTGQPMNTEAFFGQGTRLTVV.

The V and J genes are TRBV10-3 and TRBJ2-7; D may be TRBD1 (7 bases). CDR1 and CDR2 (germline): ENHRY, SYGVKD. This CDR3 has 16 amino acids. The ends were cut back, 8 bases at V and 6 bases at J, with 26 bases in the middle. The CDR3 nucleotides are TGTGCCATCTCTCGAGGAGGGGGCGACGGACCTTTCGAGCAGTACTTC. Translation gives CAISRGGGDGPFEQYF.

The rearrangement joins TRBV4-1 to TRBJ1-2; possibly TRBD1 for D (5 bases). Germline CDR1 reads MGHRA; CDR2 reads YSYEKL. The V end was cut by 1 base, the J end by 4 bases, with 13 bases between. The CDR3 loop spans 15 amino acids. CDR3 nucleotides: TGCGCCAGCAGCCAAGTCCTATCCAGGGTCTATGGCTACACCTTC. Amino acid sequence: CASSQVLSRVYGYTF.

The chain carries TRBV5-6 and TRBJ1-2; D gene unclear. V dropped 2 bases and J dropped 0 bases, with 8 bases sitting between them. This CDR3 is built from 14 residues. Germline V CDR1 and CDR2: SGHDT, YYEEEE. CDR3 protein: CASSLAASNYGYTF. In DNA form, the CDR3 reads TGTGCCAGCAGCTTAGCGGCCTCTAACTATGGCTACACCTTC.

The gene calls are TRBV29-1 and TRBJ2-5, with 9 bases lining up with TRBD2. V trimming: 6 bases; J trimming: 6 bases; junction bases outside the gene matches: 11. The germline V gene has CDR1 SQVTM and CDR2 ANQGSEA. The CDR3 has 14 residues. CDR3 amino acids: CSVNQAGGPQTQYF. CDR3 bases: TGCAGCGTAAATCAAGCGGGGGGACCTCAGACCCAGTACTTC.

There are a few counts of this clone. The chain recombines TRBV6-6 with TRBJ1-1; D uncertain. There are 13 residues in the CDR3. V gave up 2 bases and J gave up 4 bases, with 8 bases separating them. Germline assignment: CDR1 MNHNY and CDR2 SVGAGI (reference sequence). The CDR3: CASSYPSGTEAFF. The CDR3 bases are TGTGCCAGCAGTTACCCGAGTGGCACTGAAGCTTTCTTT.

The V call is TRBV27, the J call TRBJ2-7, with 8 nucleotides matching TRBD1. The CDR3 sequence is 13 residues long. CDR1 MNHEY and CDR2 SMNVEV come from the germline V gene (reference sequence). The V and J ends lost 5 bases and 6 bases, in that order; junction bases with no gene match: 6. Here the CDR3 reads CASSLDRVSEQYF. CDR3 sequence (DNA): TGTGCCAGCAGTCTGGACAGGGTTTCCGAGCAGTACTTC.

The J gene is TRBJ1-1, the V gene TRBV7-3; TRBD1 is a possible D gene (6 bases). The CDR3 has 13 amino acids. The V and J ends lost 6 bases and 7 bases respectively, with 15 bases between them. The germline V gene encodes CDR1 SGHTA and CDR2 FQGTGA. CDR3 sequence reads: CASRTPPGDEAFF. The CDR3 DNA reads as TGTGCCAGCAGGACCCCCCCAGGGGATGAAGCTTTCTTT. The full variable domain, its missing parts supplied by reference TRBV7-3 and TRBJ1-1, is GAGVSQTPSNKVTEKGKYVELRCDPISGHTALYWYRQSLGQGPEFLIYFQGTGAADDSGLPNDRFFAVRPEGSVSTLKIQRTERGDSAVYLCASRTPPGDEAFFGQGTRLTVV.

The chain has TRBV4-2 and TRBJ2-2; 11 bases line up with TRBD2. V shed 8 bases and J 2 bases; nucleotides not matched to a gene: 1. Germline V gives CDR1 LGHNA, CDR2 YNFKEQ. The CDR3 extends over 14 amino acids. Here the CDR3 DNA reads TGTGCCAGCGGGACTAGCGGAAACACCGGGGAGCTGTTTTTT. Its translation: CASGTSGNTGELFF.